The rows below give T cell receptor beta chains drawn from one sample of a study of blood T cell repertoires in COVID-19. Some clones are missing from TCRdb's copy, which holds only in-frame ones; the method was immunoSEQ multiplex PCR. The sample contains about 55,000 clones, 90% of which appear only once. Sequenced sample: peripheral blood. Receptors were obtained from a man between 40 and 49 years old with acute or convalescent COVID-19. Each CDR3 is given with its conserved first and last residue. Each record gives: V gene, J gene, D gene, CDR3 length, clone size, CDR3 protein, CDR3 DNA. The D gene is left open where the match is weak. Size is stated for part of the rows, as once, few or many counts, or as a class when the clone is expanded.

>TRBV30|TRBJ1-2|-|11|-
CAWGPGQGYTF
TGTGCCTGGGGCCCTGGTCAGGGCTACACCTTC
>TRBV4-3|TRBJ2-7|-|13|-
CASSQDQTYEQYF
TGCGCCAGCAGCCAAGATCAGACCTACGAGCAGTACTTC
>TRBV6-5|TRBJ1-5|-|14|-
CASAPRVMEQPQHF
TGTGCCAGCGCCCCCCGGGTGATGGAACAGCCCCAGCATTTT
>TRBV5-6|TRBJ1-2|TRBD1|17|once
CASTAPPGTGVNYGYTF
TGTGCCAGCACCGCACCCCCAGGGACAGGGGTTAACTATGGCTACACCTTC
>TRBV19|TRBJ2-3|-|12|-
CASSMSTDTQYF
TGTGCCAGTAGTATGAGTACAGATACGCAGTATTTT
>TRBV14|TRBJ1-2|-|16|-
CASSQDLPTAGASYTF
TGTGCCAGCAGCCAAGATCTTCCGACAGCGGGGGCTAGCTACACCTTC
>TRBV5-1|TRBJ2-5|-|14|-
CASSLRSGQETQYF
TGCGCCAGCAGCTTAAGGAGTGGACAAGAGACCCAGTACTTC
>TRBV7-2|TRBJ2-3|-|15|-
CASSLAKGSTDTQYF
TGTGCCAGCAGCTTAGCCAAGGGGAGCACAGATACGCAGTATTTT
>TRBV4-2|TRBJ1-5|-|15|-
CASSPAGRNNQPQHF
TGTGCCAGCAGCCCGGCGGGGAGAAACAATCAGCCCCAGCATTTT
>TRBV19|TRBJ1-6|TRBD1|14|-
CASSRGQGREPLHF
TGTGCCAGTAGTAGGGGACAGGGCCGGGAACCCCTCCACTTT
>TRBV6-5|TRBJ2-1|TRBD2|15|-
CASKVASGSYNEQFF
TGTGCCAGCAAGGTGGCTAGCGGGAGCTACAATGAGCAGTTCTTC
>TRBV7-9|TRBJ1-2|TRBD1|12|-
CASSFDRVGYTF
TGTGCCAGCAGCTTTGACAGGGTCGGCTACACCTTC
>TRBV5-1|TRBJ1-1|-|14|-
CASSTPGQNTEAFF
TGCGCCAGCAGCACCCCGGGTCAGAACACTGAAGCTTTCTTT
>TRBV6-2/TRBV6-3|TRBJ1-5|-|16|-
CASSLRDKGANQPQHF
TGTGCCAGCAGTCTCCGGGACAAAGGGGCCAATCAGCCCCAGCATTTT
>TRBV9|TRBJ2-1|-|15|-
CASSVGASGEDEQFF
TGTGCCAGCAGCGTAGGAGCCAGCGGAGAGGATGAGCAGTTCTTC
>TRBV5-1|TRBJ2-7|-|14|-
CASSLVGSSYEQYF
TGCGCCAGCAGCTTGGTAGGGAGCTCCTACGAGCAGTACTTC
>TRBV7-2|TRBJ1-6|TRBD1|14|-
CASMGDRGDSPLHF
TGTGCCAGCATGGGGGACAGGGGAGATTCACCCCTCCACTTT
>TRBV7-7|TRBJ1-2|TRBD1|13|-
CASSNDRDYGYTF
TGTGCTAGCAGCAACGACAGGGACTATGGCTACACCTTC
>TRBV9|TRBJ1-6|-|15|-
CASSVGGATNSPLHF
TGTGCCAGCAGCGTAGGGGGCGCAACAAATTCACCCCTCCACTTT
>TRBV6-2/TRBV6-3|TRBJ1-2|-|13|-
CASSDNRDYGYTF
TGTGCCAGCAGTGATAACCGGGACTATGGCTACACCTTC
>TRBV14|TRBJ2-7|TRBD2|14|-
CASSQVRLAGEQYF
TGTGCCAGCAGCCAAGTTAGACTAGCGGGCGAGCAGTACTTC
>TRBV7-9|TRBJ2-2|TRBD2|15|-
CASTRAGGYTGELFF
TGTGCCAGCACCCGAGCGGGAGGGTACACCGGGGAGCTGTTTTTT
>TRBV4-1|TRBJ1-3|-|18|-
CASSLAVFSLNSGNTIYF
TGCGCCAGCAGCCTGGCCGTTTTTAGCCTAAACTCTGGAAACACCATATATTTT
>TRBV7-2|TRBJ2-3|-|16|once
CASSLKLPSGTDTQYF
TGTGCCAGCAGCTTAAAGTTGCCTAGTGGCACAGATACGCAGTATTTT
>TRBV6-1|TRBJ2-7|TRBD2|14|-
CASSELAGRYEQYF
TGTGCCAGCAGTGAATTAGCGGGAAGATACGAGCAGTACTTC
>TRBV3-1/TRBV3-2|TRBJ2-7|TRBD1|16|few
CASSQELGTGVYEQYF
TGTGCCAGCAGCCAAGAACTAGGGACAGGGGTCTACGAGCAGTACTTC
>TRBV7-9|TRBJ1-3|-|14|-
CASSTSGGGNTIYF
TGTGCCAGCAGCACCTCTGGAGGTGGAAACACCATATATTTT
>TRBV11-3|TRBJ2-7|-|13|-
CASSWRTGYEQYF
TGTGCCAGCAGCTGGCGGACGGGATACGAGCAGTACTTC
>TRBV6-5|TRBJ2-4|-|14|-
CASRLTGHGNIQYF
TGTGCCAGCAGACTAACGGGACACGGAAACATTCAGTACTTC
>TRBV27|TRBJ2-2|TRBD2|15|-
CASSRLAGAAGELFF
TGTGCCAGCAGTCGACTAGCGGGAGCGGCCGGGGAGCTGTTTTTT
>TRBV10-3|TRBJ2-5|TRBD2|17|-
CAIKEGAGGPKEETQYF
TGTGCCATCAAGGAAGGGGCGGGAGGGCCGAAGGAGGAGACCCAGTACTTC
>TRBV9|TRBJ1-4|-|15|-
CASSVDHSPGEKLFF
TGTGCCAGCAGCGTAGACCACAGTCCGGGGGAAAAACTGTTTTTT